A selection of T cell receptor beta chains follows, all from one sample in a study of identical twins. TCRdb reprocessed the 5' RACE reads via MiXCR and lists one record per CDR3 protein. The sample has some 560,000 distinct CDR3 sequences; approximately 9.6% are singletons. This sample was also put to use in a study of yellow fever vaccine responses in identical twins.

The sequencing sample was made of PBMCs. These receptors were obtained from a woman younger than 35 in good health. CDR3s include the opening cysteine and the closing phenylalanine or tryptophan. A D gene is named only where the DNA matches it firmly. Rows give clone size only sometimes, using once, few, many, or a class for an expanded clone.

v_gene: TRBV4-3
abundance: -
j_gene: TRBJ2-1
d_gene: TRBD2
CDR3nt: TGCGCCAGCAGCCAAGAGGCCAGCGGGAGCTTGGGCGAGCAGTTCTTC
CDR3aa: CASSQEASGSLGEQFF

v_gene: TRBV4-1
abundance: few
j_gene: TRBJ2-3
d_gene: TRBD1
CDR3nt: TGCGCCAGCAGCCAGACCGGACAGGGAGGAGGCACAGATACGCAGTATTTT
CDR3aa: CASSQTGQGGGTDTQYF

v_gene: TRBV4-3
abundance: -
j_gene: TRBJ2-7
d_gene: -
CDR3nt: TGCGCCAGCAGCCAAAGGACAGCCTACGAGCAGTACTTC
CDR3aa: CASSQRTAYEQYF

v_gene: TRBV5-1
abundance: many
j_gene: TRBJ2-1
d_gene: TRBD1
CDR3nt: TGCGCCAGCAGCCCTCCTGGGACAGGGGCCAATGAGCAGTTCTTC
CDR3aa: CASSPPGTGANEQFF

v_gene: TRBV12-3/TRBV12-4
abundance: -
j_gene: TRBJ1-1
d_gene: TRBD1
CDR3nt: TGTGCCAGCAATACAGGGGGCGAGGGCACTGAAGCTTTCTTT
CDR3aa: CASNTGGEGTEAFF

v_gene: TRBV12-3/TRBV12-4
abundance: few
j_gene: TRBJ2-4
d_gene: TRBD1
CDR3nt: TGTGCCAGCAGTTCCGGAAGCGGACAGGGCAAGGCCAAAAACATTCAGTACTTC
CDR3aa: CASSSGSGQGKAKNIQYF

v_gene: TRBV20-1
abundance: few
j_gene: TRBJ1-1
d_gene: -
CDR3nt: TGCAGTGCTAGAGATCTAAGAGGGGCCACTGAAGCTTTCTTT
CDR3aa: CSARDLRGATEAFF

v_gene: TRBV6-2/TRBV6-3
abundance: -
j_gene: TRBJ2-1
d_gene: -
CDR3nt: TGTGCCAGCAGTTACTCAGAGGCTGGTGAGCAGTTCTTC
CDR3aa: CASSYSEAGEQFF

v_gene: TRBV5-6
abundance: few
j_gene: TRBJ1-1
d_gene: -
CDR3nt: TGTGCCAGCAGCTTGGTGATGCAGATGAACACTGAAGCTTTCTTT
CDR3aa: CASSLVMQMNTEAFF

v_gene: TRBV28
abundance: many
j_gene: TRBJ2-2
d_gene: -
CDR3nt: TGTGCCATCGTGGGACATTCGAACACCGGGGAGCTGTTTTTT
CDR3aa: CAIVGHSNTGELFF

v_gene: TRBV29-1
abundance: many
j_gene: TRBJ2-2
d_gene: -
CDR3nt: TGCAGCGTTGTTTCCGGGAAGGGGTCAAACACCGGGGAGCTGTTTTTT
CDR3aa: CSVVSGKGSNTGELFF

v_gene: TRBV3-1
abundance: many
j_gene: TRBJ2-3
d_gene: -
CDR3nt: TGTGCCAGCAGCCAAGAAGGAGCCTCGCCCACAGATACGCAGTATTTT
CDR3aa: CASSQEGASPTDTQYF

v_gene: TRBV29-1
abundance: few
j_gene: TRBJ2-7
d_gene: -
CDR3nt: TGCAGCGTTTCAGAGAGATCCTACGAGCAGTACTTC
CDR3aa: CSVSERSYEQYF

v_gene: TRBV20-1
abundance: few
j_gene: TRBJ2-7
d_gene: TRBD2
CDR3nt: TGCAGTGCTGTAGCGGGAGCGACCTACGAGCAGTACTTC
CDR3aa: CSAVAGATYEQYF

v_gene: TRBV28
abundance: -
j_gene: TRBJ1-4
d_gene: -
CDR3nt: TGTGCCAGCAGTTTCAGGGCAAATGAAAAACTGTTTTTT
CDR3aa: CASSFRANEKLFF

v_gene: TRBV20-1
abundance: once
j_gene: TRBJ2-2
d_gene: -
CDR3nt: TGCAGTGCTCGGATGGTTGGGACCGGGGAGCTGTTTTTT
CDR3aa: CSARMVGTGELFF

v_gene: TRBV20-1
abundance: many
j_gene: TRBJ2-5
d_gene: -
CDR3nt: TGCAGTGCTAGGTCGTCGGGACAATTAATCCAGTACTTC
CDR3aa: CSARSSGQLIQYF

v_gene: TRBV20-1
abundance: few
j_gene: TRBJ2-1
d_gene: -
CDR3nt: TGCAGTGCTAGAGATGTGGAAGTGAGCTCCTACAATGAGCAGTTCTTC
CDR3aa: CSARDVEVSSYNEQFF

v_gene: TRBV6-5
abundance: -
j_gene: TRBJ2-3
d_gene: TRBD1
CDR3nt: TGTGCCAGCAGTTACACAGGGGGCCATGGCACAGATACGCAGTATTTT
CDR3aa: CASSYTGGHGTDTQYF

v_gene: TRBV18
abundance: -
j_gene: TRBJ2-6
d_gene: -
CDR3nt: TGTGCCAGCTCACAAGGTCAGGGCTCCTACTCTGGGGCCAACGTCCTGACTTTC
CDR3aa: CASSQGQGSYSGANVLTF

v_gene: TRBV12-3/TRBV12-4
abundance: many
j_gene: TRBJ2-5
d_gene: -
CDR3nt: TGTGCCAGCAGTTTATTCCGGACTGGTCAAGAGACCCAGTACTTC
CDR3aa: CASSLFRTGQETQYF

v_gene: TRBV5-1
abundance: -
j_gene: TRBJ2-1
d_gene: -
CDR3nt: TGCGCCAGCAGCTTGAGAGTGGCAGGGGATGGTCATGAGCAGTTCTTC
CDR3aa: CASSLRVAGDGHEQFF

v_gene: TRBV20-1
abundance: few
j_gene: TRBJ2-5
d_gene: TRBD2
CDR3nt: TGCAGTGCTAGAGAACCAGCGGGGAAAGAGACCCAGTACTTC
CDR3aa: CSAREPAGKETQYF

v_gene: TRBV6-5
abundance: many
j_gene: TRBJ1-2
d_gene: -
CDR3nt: TGTGCCAGCAGCCAGGGTTTCTATGGCTACACCTTC
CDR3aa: CASSQGFYGYTF

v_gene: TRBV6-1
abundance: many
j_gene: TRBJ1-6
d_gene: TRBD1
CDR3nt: TGTGCCAGCACCACTTCCGGGACAGGGGGATCACCCCTCCACTTT
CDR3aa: CASTTSGTGGSPLHF

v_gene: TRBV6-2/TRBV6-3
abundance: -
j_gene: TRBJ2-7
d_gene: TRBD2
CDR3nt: TGTGCCAGCAGTCGTCTAGCGGGGGACTCCTACGAGCAGTACTTC
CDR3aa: CASSRLAGDSYEQYF

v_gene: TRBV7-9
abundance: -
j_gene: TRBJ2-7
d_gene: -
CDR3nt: TGTGCCAGCAACCTTAGCGGCGGCGGGGATGAGCAGTACTTC
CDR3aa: CASNLSGGGDEQYF

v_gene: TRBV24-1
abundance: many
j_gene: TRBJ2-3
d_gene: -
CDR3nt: TGTGCCACCAGTGATTTAAGGGACGGCACAGATACGCAGTATTTT
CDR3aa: CATSDLRDGTDTQYF

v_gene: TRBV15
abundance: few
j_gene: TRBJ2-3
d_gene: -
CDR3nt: TGTGCCACCAGGGGGAACACAGATACGCAGTATTTT
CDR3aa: CATRGNTDTQYF

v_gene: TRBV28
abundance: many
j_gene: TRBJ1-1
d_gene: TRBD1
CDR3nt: TGTGCCAGCAGTTCCGGGACAGGGGGCGTCAACACTGAAGCTTTCTTT
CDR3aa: CASSSGTGGVNTEAFF

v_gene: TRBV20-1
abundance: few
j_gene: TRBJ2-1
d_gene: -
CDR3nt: TGCAGTGCTTTACCTCCCGGCAATGAGCAGTTCTTC
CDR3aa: CSALPPGNEQFF

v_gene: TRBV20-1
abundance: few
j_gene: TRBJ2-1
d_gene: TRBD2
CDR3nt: TGCAGTGCTAGAGGAGGAGTGTGGCTAGCGGGGGGCCGGGGCTATGAGCAGTTCTTC
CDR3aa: CSARGGVWLAGGRGYEQFF

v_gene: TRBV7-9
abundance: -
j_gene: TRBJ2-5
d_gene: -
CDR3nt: TGTGCCAGCAGCCAAATACTGGAGGCGGGCGGGGAGACCCAGTACTTC
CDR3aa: CASSQILEAGGETQYF

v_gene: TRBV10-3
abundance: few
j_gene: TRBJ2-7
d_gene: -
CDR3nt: TGTGCCAGCACCGATGCTCGGGACTACGAGCAGTACTTC
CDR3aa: CASTDARDYEQYF

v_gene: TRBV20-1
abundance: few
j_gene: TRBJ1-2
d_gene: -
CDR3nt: TGCAGTGCTAGAGAGGACGGGGCTGTTAACTATGGCTACACCTTC
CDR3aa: CSAREDGAVNYGYTF

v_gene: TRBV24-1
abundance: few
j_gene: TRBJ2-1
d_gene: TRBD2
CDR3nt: TGTGCCACCAGTGGGGGGTTGGGGCTAGCGGGGTCCTACAATGAGCAGTTCTTC
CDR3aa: CATSGGLGLAGSYNEQFF

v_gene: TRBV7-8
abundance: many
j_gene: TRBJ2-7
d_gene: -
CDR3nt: TGTGCCAGCAGCTTAGATTTAGCAGGGGAGCAGTACTTC
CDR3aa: CASSLDLAGEQYF

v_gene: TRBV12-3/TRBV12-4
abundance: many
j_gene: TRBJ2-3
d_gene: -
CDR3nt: TGTGCCAGCAGAGCGCAGGGGATGGGCACAGATACGCAGTATTTT
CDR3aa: CASRAQGMGTDTQYF

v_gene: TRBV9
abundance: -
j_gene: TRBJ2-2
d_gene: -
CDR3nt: TGTGCCAGCAGCGTAGTAACGACCGGGGAGCTGTTTTTT
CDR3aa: CASSVVTTGELFF

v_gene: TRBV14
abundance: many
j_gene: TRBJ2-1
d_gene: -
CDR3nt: TGTGCCAGCAGCGGGGACCTACCTCAGTACAATGAGCAGTTCTTC
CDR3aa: CASSGDLPQYNEQFF

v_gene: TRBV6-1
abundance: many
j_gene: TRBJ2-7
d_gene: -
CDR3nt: TGTGCCAGCAGCCGCCCCGGGGGTATGAAGTACGAGCAGTACTTC
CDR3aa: CASSRPGGMKYEQYF

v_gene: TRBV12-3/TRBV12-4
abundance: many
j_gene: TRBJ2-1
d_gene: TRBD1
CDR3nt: TGCGCCAGCAGCTCAGGGGGAAATGAGCAGTTCTTC
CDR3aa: CASSSGGNEQFF

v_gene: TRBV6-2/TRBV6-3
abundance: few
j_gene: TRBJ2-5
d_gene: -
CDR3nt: TGTGCCAGCAGTTACGGCTCGACTCCCCTGGGGCAGACCCAGTACTTC
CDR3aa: CASSYGSTPLGQTQYF

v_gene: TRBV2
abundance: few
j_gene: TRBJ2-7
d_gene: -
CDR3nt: TGTGCCAGCACTAAGGGTCGTGAGGGGGCCTACGAGCAGTACTTC
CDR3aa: CASTKGREGAYEQYF

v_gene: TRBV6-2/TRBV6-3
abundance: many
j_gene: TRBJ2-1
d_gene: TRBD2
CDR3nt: TGTGCCAGCAGTACCGACGCTAGCGGGATGTTGAGTTACAATGAGCAGTTCTTC
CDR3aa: CASSTDASGMLSYNEQFF

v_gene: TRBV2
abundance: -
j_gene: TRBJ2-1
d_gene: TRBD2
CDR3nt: TGTGCCAGCAGAGGACTAGTGGGCTACAATGAGCAGTTCTTC
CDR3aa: CASRGLVGYNEQFF

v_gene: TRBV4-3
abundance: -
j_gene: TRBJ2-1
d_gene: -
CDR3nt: TGCGCCAGCAGCCATGAAGAGAAGGGCAGGAGTGAGCAGTTCTTC
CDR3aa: CASSHEEKGRSEQFF

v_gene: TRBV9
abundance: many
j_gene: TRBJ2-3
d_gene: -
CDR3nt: TGTGCCAGCAGCGTAGGGGGAGATACGCAGTATTTT
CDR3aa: CASSVGGDTQYF

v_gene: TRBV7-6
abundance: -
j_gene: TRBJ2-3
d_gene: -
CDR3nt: TGTGCCAGCAGCTTAGGGAGGACCGACACAGATACGCAGTATTTT
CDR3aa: CASSLGRTDTDTQYF

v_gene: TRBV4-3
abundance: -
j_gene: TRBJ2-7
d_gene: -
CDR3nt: TGCGCCAGCAGCCGGTCCAGGGGCGACGAGCAGTACTTC
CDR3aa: CASSRSRGDEQYF

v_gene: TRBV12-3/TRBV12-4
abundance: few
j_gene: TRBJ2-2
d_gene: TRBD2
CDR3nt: TGTGCCAGCACTCCCAAAGGACTAGCGGGGGGGGAGCTGTTTTTT
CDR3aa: CASTPKGLAGGELFF

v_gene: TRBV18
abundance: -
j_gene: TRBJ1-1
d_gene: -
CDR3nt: TGTGCCAGCTCACCGGAGTACAGCCTGGCTTTCTTT
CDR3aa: CASSPEYSLAFF

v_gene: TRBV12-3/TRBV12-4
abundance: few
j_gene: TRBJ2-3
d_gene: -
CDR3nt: TGTGCCAGCAGTATCAGCGGGTTCACAGATACGCAGTATTTT
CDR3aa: CASSISGFTDTQYF

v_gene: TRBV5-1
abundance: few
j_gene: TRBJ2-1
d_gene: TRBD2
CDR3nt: TGCGCCAGCAGCTCCGGGGGGTGGGCGAACCTGGCGGAGCAGTTCTTC
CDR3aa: CASSSGGWANLAEQFF

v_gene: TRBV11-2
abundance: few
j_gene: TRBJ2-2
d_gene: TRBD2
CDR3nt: TGTGCCAGCAGCTCACTAGCGGGAGGGATCACCGGGGAGCTGTTTTTT
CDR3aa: CASSSLAGGITGELFF